The clone carrying this TCR beta chain has ten or more counts. Its antigen is as yet unknown. Preparation of TCR beta libraries was done by quantitative 5'-RACE with molecular barcodes. TCRdb used MiXCR to reprocess the 5' RACE reads, holding one entry per CDR3 protein. The repertoire holds roughly 91,000 distinct CDR3 sequences, with roughly 8.3% as singletons. The CDR3 covers 14 residues. Germline lookup yields CDR1 MNHEY and CDR2 SMNVEV (reference sequence). The V gene end was trimmed by 8 bases and the J gene end by 6 bases; junction bases not matched to a gene: 11. The entry originates in a study of CD8 T cells in ankylosing spondylitis. The study, taken as a whole, reports: Disease-linked clones bore a CD8+ phenotype and were relatively rare in peripheral blood. Disease-linked clones reportedly concentrated significantly in matched ankylosing spondylitis synovial fluid.

This clonotype was obtained from a male donor with ankylosing spondylitis or in good health (not recorded which). Sequencing was performed on blood, either unsorted or a sorted T cell fraction (not recorded which). The chain has TRBV27 and TRBJ2-7, with TRBD1 matching 9 bases. The CDR3 loop is CASASGTGYFEQYF. CDR3 DNA: TGTGCCAGCGCCTCCGGGACAGGGTACTTCGAGCAGTACTTC.